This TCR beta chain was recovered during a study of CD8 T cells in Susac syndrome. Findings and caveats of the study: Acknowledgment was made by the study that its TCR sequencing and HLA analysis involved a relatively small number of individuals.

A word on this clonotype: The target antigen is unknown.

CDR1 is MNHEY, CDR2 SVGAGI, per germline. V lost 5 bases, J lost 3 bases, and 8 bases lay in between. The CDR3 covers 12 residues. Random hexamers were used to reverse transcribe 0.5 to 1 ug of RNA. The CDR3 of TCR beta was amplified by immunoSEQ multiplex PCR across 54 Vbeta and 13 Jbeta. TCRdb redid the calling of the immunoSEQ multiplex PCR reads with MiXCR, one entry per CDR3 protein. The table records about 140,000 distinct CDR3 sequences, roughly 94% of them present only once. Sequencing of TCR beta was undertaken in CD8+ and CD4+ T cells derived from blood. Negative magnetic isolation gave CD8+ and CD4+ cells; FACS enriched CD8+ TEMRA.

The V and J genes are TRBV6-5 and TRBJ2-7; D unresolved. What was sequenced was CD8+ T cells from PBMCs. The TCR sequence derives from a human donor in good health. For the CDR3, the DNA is TGTGCCAGCAGTCAGGACCGCTACGAGCAGTACTTC. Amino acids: CASSQDRYEQYF.